This is a list of T cell receptor beta chains from one sample in a study of Graves' ophthalmopathy and Graves' hyperthyroidism. TCRdb redid the calling of the multiplex PCR reads with MiXCR, one entry per CDR3 protein. The sample lists tens of thousands of distinct CDR3 sequences, about half occurring once. Input material: peripheral blood. These receptors originate from an adult woman with Graves' ophthalmopathy. The CDR3 runs from the conserved cysteine through the conserved F or W. The order of the fields is clone size, D gene, V gene, J gene, CDR3 DNA, CDR3 protein. D genes are given only for firm matches. For some rows the clone size is stated as once, few or many, or as a class when expanded; others skip it.

>.|.|TRBV19|TRBJ2-5
TGTGCCAGTAGAAGGGGGGGACAGAGCAATCAGCCCCAGTACTTC
CASRRGGQSNQPQYF
>.|.|TRBV20-1|TRBJ1-6
TGCAGTGTTCCTAGACAGGCTGGCTCCAATAATTCACCCCTCCACTTT
CSVPRQAGSNNSPLHF
>.|.|TRBV10-3|TRBJ1-2
TGTGCCATCCAAGACTATGGCTACACCTTC
CAIQDYGYTF
>few|.|TRBV2|TRBJ1-1
TGTGCCAGCACCGCGGACAGGAACACTGAAGCTTTCTTT
CASTADRNTEAFF
>.|TRBD1|TRBV7-2|TRBJ2-7
TGTGCCAGCAGTCGGACAGGGGACTACGAGCAGTACTTC
CASSRTGDYEQYF
>.|TRBD2|TRBV5-1|TRBJ2-7
TGCGCCAGCAGCTTGGTTAGCGGGAGCGGCGAGCAGTACTTC
CASSLVSGSGEQYF
>.|TRBD2|TRBV29-1|TRBJ2-1
TGCAGTCTACTAGCGGGAGCGTACAATGAGCAGTTCTTC
CSLLAGAYNEQFF
>many|TRBD1|TRBV6-2/TRBV6-3|TRBJ2-7
TGTGCCAGCAGCCCCGGGACAGGGGGCTTCTACGAGCAGTACTTC
CASSPGTGGFYEQYF
>medium-sized|.|TRBV20-1|TRBJ1-2
TGCAGTGCTAGAAGTCCCTATGGCTACACCTTC
CSARSPYGYTF
>.|.|TRBV24-1|TRBJ1-5
TGTGCCACCAGTGATTCGGCAGCCTACGAGCATTTT
CATSDSAAYEHF
>.|.|TRBV5-1|TRBJ2-1
TGCGCCAGCAGCTTGGCCGAGGGGGGGGACAATGAGCAGTTCTTC
CASSLAEGGDNEQFF
>many|.|TRBV20-1|TRBJ1-4
TGCAGTGCGAGACCCCTCCAAGGGGCAACTAATGAAAAACTGTTTTTT
CSARPLQGATNEKLFF
>.|TRBD2|TRBV15|TRBJ2-2
TGTGCCACCAGCAGAGAGCGGGAGGCGGTCGGGGAGCTGTTTTTT
CATSREREAVGELFF
>medium-sized|.|TRBV20-1|TRBJ1-2
TGCAGTGCTAGTTATGACAACTATGGCTACACCTTC
CSASYDNYGYTF
>.|.|TRBV7-9|TRBJ1-5
TGTGCCAGCAGCTTTGCGGGGGTTCAGTACGAGCATTTT
CASSFAGVQYEHF
>many|TRBD2|TRBV4-3|TRBJ2-2
TGCGCCAGCAGCCCACTAGCGGAGAACACCGGGGAGCTGTTTTTT
CASSPLAENTGELFF
>.|TRBD2|TRBV15|TRBJ2-3
TGTGCCACCAGCAGAGCTCCTGGGACTAGCGTGACCGGCACAGATACGCAATATTTT
CATSRAPGTSVTGTDTQYF
>.|.|TRBV20-1|TRBJ2-6
TGCAGTGCTATCGTAGGCTCTGGGGCCAACGTCCTGACTTTC
CSAIVGSGANVLTF
>.|.|TRBV9|TRBJ1-5
TGTGCCAGCAATGCAGGGGAAAATAGCAATCAGCCCCAGCATTTT
CASNAGENSNQPQHF
>many|.|TRBV5-5|TRBJ2-5
TGTGCCAGCAGCTCCGGGGAGAGGGTCCAAGAGACCCAGTACTTC
CASSSGERVQETQYF
>.|TRBD1|TRBV25-1|TRBJ2-7
TGTGCCAGCGCTCAACCGGGACAGGGGATGTCGCTCCAATTC
CASAQPGQGMSLQF
>.|TRBD1|TRBV9|TRBJ1-2
TGTGCCAGCAGCCAAAAACAGGGGGCCGGACATGGCTACACCTTC
CASSQKQGAGHGYTF